Listed below are T cell receptor beta chains from one sample, sequenced in a study of radiotherapy plus CTLA-4 blockade in lung cancer. Libraries were prepared by immunoSEQ multiplex PCR; TCRdb keeps only in-frame clonotypes and omits some of them. The profile shows nearly 110,000 clones, more than 75% of them singletons. Specimen: peripheral blood, collected from a patient treated with radiotherapy plus ipilimumab. The source is a human donor with non-small cell lung cancer that progressed on radiotherapy plus ipilimumab. Some clones in this sample may be carry-over from other donors' samples. Both conserved end residues are part of each CDR3. The order of the fields is CDR3 protein, CDR3 DNA, D gene, clone size, V gene, J gene. The D gene is left open where the match is weak. A row's size may be missing; if present it is once, few, many or a size class.

CASSYPPGQGRWGELFF	TGTGCCAGCAGCTATCCCCCGGGACAGGGGCGTTGGGGGGAGCTGTTTTTT	TRBD1	.	TRBV5-6	TRBJ2-2
CASSQDAASGGADGANVLTF	TGCGCCAGCAGCCAAGATGCGGCTAGCGGGGGGGCGGATGGGGCCAACGTCCTGACTTTC	TRBD2	.	TRBV4-3	TRBJ2-6
CASSIGGLDYGYTF	TGTGCCAGTAGTATAGGGGGTTTGGACTATGGCTACACCTTC	.	.	TRBV19	TRBJ1-2
CATSREGLAKNIQYF	TGTGCCACCAGCAGAGAGGGGCTAGCCAAAAACATTCAGTACTTC	.	.	TRBV15	TRBJ2-4
CASSLTGQGAFRSGNTIYF	TGCGCCAGCAGCTTGACAGGACAGGGAGCTTTCCGCTCTGGAAACACCATATATTTT	TRBD1	.	TRBV5-1	TRBJ1-3
CASSFPRTSGGHNTGELFF	TGTGCCAGCAGCTTCCCTCGGACTAGCGGGGGCCATAACACCGGGGAGCTGTTTTTT	TRBD2	.	TRBV5-4	TRBJ2-2
CASSVGGQSYTDTQYF	TGTGCCAGCAGCGTAGGAGGCCAGAGCTACACAGATACGCAGTATTTT	.	.	TRBV9	TRBJ2-3
CASSLALGTANEKLFF	TGTGCCAGCAGCTTAGCGCTGGGGACAGCGAATGAAAAACTGTTTTTT	TRBD1	.	TRBV7-9	TRBJ1-4
CATTGYSNQPQHF	TGTGCCACTACAGGTTATAGCAATCAGCCCCAGCATTTT	.	.	TRBV5-8	TRBJ1-5
CASSQWTGYGYTF	TGTGCCAGCAGCCAATGGACAGGGTATGGCTACACCTTC	TRBD1	.	TRBV14	TRBJ1-2
CASGPGTAFTDTQYF	TGTGCTAGTGGTCCTGGGACAGCCTTCACAGATACGCAGTATTTT	TRBD1	.	TRBV12-5	TRBJ2-3
CASIRTWGTEAFF	TGTGCCAGCATCCGGACATGGGGCACTGAAGCTTTCTTT	.	.	TRBV28	TRBJ1-1
CAIRTGRTEAFF	TGTGCCATCCGCACAGGGCGAACTGAAGCTTTCTTT	.	.	TRBV28	TRBJ1-1
CASSLWSGSSYEQYF	TGTGCCAGCAGCTTATGGTCAGGTAGCTCCTACGAGCAGTACTTC	.	.	TRBV11-2	TRBJ2-7
CASRPGTGSEKLFF	TGTGCCAGCAGGCCCGGGACAGGGAGTGAAAAACTGTTTTTT	TRBD1	.	TRBV2	TRBJ1-4
CASSARYSDNEKLFF	TGTGCCAGTAGTGCGCGATATTCCGATAATGAAAAACTGTTTTTT	.	.	TRBV19	TRBJ1-4
CASSLLRGTQETQYF	TGCGCCAGCAGCTTACTTAGGGGGACGCAAGAGACCCAGTACTTC	.	.	TRBV5-1	TRBJ2-5
CATSPDRPSGNTIYF	TGTGCCACCAGCCCCGACAGGCCCTCTGGAAACACCATATATTTT	.	.	TRBV15	TRBJ1-3
CSVEAVAQETQYF	TGCAGCGTTGAAGCCGTGGCACAAGAGACCCAGTACTTC	.	.	TRBV29-1	TRBJ2-5
CASSQESGELFF	TGTGCCAGCAGCCAAGAATCCGGGGAGCTGTTTTTT	.	.	TRBV4-2	TRBJ2-2
CASSLRRRQETQYF	TGTGCCAGCAGCTTGAGACGGCGACAAGAGACCCAGTACTTC	.	.	TRBV5-6	TRBJ2-5
CASSPSGSTDTQYF	TGTGCTAGCAGCCCCTCCGGGAGCACAGATACGCAGTATTTT	.	.	TRBV7-7	TRBJ2-3
CSGQVREKLFF	TGCAGTGGTCAGGTTAGGGAAAAACTGTTTTTT	.	.	TRBV20-1	TRBJ1-4
CASSPITGAAYGYTF	TGCGCCAGCAGCCCTATCACAGGGGCCGCCTATGGCTACACCTTC	TRBD1	.	TRBV4-3	TRBJ1-2
CAISDSAGGNEQFF	TGTGCCATCAGTGACTCCGCCGGGGGAAATGAGCAGTTCTTC	.	once	TRBV10-3	TRBJ2-1
CASGQGGEKLFF	TGTGCCAGTGGACAGGGAGGTGAAAAACTGTTTTTT	TRBD1	.	TRBV7-6	TRBJ1-4
CASSRGAGGDPVDTQYF	TGCGCCAGCAGCCGGGGCGCAGGGGGGGACCCTGTTGATACGCAGTATTTT	.	.	TRBV5-1	TRBJ2-3
CASSLSRVGNTGELFF	TGTGCCAGCAGCTTAAGTAGGGTCGGGAACACCGGGGAGCTGTTTTTT	.	.	TRBV11-2	TRBJ2-2
CASSQEGSDGRDTQYF	TGTGCCAGCAGCCAAGAGGGTAGCGACGGTAGGGATACGCAGTATTTT	.	few	TRBV4-2	TRBJ2-3
CASKASPGGRNSPLHF	TGTGCCAGCAAAGCATCCCCTGGGGGGCGGAATTCACCCCTCCACTTT	.	.	TRBV27	TRBJ1-6
CASSRLLMNTGELFF	TGTGCCAGCAGCAGACTACTAATGAACACCGGGGAGCTGTTTTTT	.	few	TRBV7-8	TRBJ2-2
CASTTESNTEAFF	TGCGCCAGCACGACAGAATCGAACACTGAAGCTTTCTTT	.	.	TRBV4-3	TRBJ1-1
CASSAVRATTEAFF	TGTGCCAGCAGCGCCGTAAGGGCTACCACTGAAGCTTTCTTT	.	.	TRBV9	TRBJ1-1
CASSSGGYNEQFF	TGTGCCAGCAGCTCTGGGGGTTACAATGAGCAGTTCTTC	.	.	TRBV7-2	TRBJ2-1
CASSLSGTGNYGYTF	TGCGCCAGCAGTCTCTCCGGGACAGGGAACTATGGCTACACCTTC	TRBD1	.	TRBV4-3	TRBJ1-2
CASSLASTDTQYF	TGTGCCAGCAGCTTAGCGAGCACAGATACGCAGTATTTT	.	once	TRBV7-2	TRBJ2-3
CASSEGTRQITEAFF	TGTGCCAGCAGTGAAGGAACGAGACAGATCACTGAAGCTTTCTTT	.	.	TRBV6-1	TRBJ1-1
CASSLGAYEQYF	TGTGCCAGCAGCTTGGGAGCCTACGAGCAGTACTTC	.	.	TRBV5-5	TRBJ2-7
CASTINGDFYEQYF	TGTGCCAGCACCATTAACGGGGACTTCTACGAGCAGTACTTC	.	.	TRBV27	TRBJ2-7
CASSLVQGYNSPLHF	TGTGCCAGCAGCTTGGTCCAGGGTTATAATTCACCCCTCCACTTT	.	.	TRBV5-4	TRBJ1-6
CATSRGRNYGYTF	TGTGCCACCAGCAGAGGGCGGAACTATGGCTACACCTTC	.	once	TRBV15	TRBJ1-2
CASSPGREMIEKLFF	TGTGCCAGCTCACCAGGGAGGGAGATGATTGAAAAACTGTTTTTT	.	.	TRBV18	TRBJ1-4
CASSRGGANTGELFF	TGCGCCAGCAGCCGGGGGGGCGCGAACACCGGGGAGCTGTTTTTT	.	.	TRBV4-3	TRBJ2-2
CASSSDRDSYEQYF	TGTGCCAGCAGCTCAGATAGGGATTCCTACGAGCAGTACTTC	.	.	TRBV11-2	TRBJ2-7
CASSESFGLDYSPLHF	TGTGCCAGCAGCGAGTCGTTCGGGCTCGATTATTCACCCCTCCACTTT	.	.	TRBV9	TRBJ1-6